The rows below give T cell receptor beta chains drawn from one sample of a study of blood T cells in healthy people across ages. Each CDR3 protein gets one entry after TCRdb re-called the 5' RACE reads with MiXCR. The table shows around 580,000 distinct CDR3 sequences, with 40% to 50% occurring only once. The sequencing input was blood. These receptors originate from an elderly man in good health. Each CDR3 is given with its conserved first and last residue. D genes are given only for firm matches. Not all rows give a size; the values are once, few, many and, for expanded clones, a class.

j_call clone_size d_call v_call cdr3_nt cdr3_aa
TRBJ2-5 - TRBD2 TRBV7-3 TGTGCCAGCAGCTTAAGTTCTAGCGGTTACCGTGAGCAGTACTTC CASSLSSSGYREQYF
TRBJ2-3 once - TRBV6-4 TGTGCCAGCAGAGAGTTTGGGGGAACAACGCAGTATTTT CASREFGGTTQYF
TRBJ1-2 - - TRBV7-2 TGTGCCAGCAGCCCCATGAGGTCTGCTAACTATGGCTACACCTTC CASSPMRSANYGYTF
TRBJ1-1 - - TRBV29-1 TGCAGCGCCAGGTGGACAGTGAACACTGAAGCTTTCTTT CSARWTVNTEAFF
TRBJ2-4 once TRBD2 TRBV7-6 TGTGCCAGCAGCGCCAGCGGGGTGTCGGGTGAGCAGTACTTC CASSASGVSGEQYF
TRBJ2-7 few TRBD2 TRBV7-2 TGTGCCAGCAGCTTCGCAGCGGGGCTCTACGAGCAGTACTTC CASSFAAGLYEQYF
TRBJ1-6 - - TRBV7-9 TGTGCCAGCAGCCCGGAAGGCGTCGGAACCCTCCACTTT CASSPEGVGTLHF
TRBJ2-7 once - TRBV7-2 TGTGCCAGCAGCTTAGCGCTGGCAGTGGTCAACGAGCAGTACTTC CASSLALAVVNEQYF
TRBJ1-2 many TRBD1 TRBV7-9 TGTGCCAGCAGCGTCGACAGGGTATGGAACTATGGCTACACCTTC CASSVDRVWNYGYTF
TRBJ2-7 few - TRBV5-1 TGCGCCAGCAGCTACCTTGGGGCGCTGGACTACGAGCAGTACTTC CASSYLGALDYEQYF
TRBJ2-6 - - TRBV6-1 TGTGCCAGCAAGGGGGGGCTCGGGGCCAACGTCCTGACTTTC CASKGGLGANVLTF
TRBJ1-1 many TRBD1 TRBV5-1 TGCGCCAGCAGGAGCCCGACGACAGGGGCCACAATGAACACTGAAGCTTTCTTT CASRSPTTGATMNTEAFF
TRBJ1-1 - - TRBV20-1 TGCAGTGCTAGAGCCGGGGGGGGAGTACCTGAAGCTTTCTTT CSARAGGGVPEAFF
TRBJ1-5 few TRBD1 TRBV28 TGTGCCAGCACCCGAACAGAGGACAGGGCGGCCAATCGGCCCCAGCATTTT CASTRTEDRAANRPQHF
TRBJ1-2 few TRBD1 TRBV4-3 TGCGCCAGCAGCCAGAACCGGGACAGGGGGACCATAAACTATGGCTACACCTTC CASSQNRDRGTINYGYTF
TRBJ2-1 - - TRBV7-9 TGTGCCAGCAGCTTAGGGCAGGGAGTAAACAATGAGCAGTTCTTC CASSLGQGVNNEQFF
TRBJ2-1 - - TRBV6-5 TGTGCCAGCAGTTACTCGGGGCTAGCGAAGAATGAGCAGTTCTTC CASSYSGLAKNEQFF
TRBJ2-2 - - TRBV11-3 TGTGCCAGCAGCACAGCGGTCGGGTCGGCCGGGGAGCTGTTTTTT CASSTAVGSAGELFF
TRBJ2-3 - - TRBV4-2 TGTGCCAGCAGCCAAGGGGTCGCTGGGGATACGCAGTATTTT CASSQGVAGDTQYF
TRBJ2-5 - TRBD2 TRBV29-1 TGCAGCACCAGACTAGCGGAAGAGACCCAGTACTTC CSTRLAEETQYF
TRBJ2-7 - - TRBV20-1 TGCAGTGCTAGAGATGGGGTGGGCGAGCAGTACTTC CSARDGVGEQYF
TRBJ2-3 - - TRBV7-2 TGTGCCAGCTCTAGGGCAGTCAGCACAGATACGCAGTATTTT CASSRAVSTDTQYF
TRBJ2-1 - - TRBV24-1 TGTGCCACCAGTGACCCCTTGGCGGGGTACAATGAGCAGTTCTTC CATSDPLAGYNEQFF
TRBJ2-5 - TRBD2 TRBV6-6 TGTGCCAGCAGTTACCTGACTAGCGGGGTTCAAGAGACCCAGTACTTC CASSYLTSGVQETQYF
TRBJ1-4 - - TRBV15 TGTGCCACCAGCAGGCAGACTAATAATGAAAAACTGTTTTTT CATSRQTNNEKLFF
TRBJ2-7 - - TRBV6-5 TGCGCAGCTGGGGGGACGGACTACGAGCAGTACTTC CAAGGTDYEQYF
TRBJ1-5 - - TRBV7-2 TGTGCCAGCAGCTTAACAGCGGAGGTTCAGCCCCAGCATTTT CASSLTAEVQPQHF
TRBJ1-4 few TRBD1 TRBV7-2 TGTGCCAGCAAATCCGGGACAGGGGAAGAAAAACTGTTTTTT CASKSGTGEEKLFF
TRBJ2-1 - TRBD1 TRBV10-3 TGTGCCATCAGTGAGTCGGGAACAGGGGCGCTCAATGAGCAGTTCTTC CAISESGTGALNEQFF
TRBJ2-1 - TRBD2 TRBV7-3 TGTGCCAGCAGCCGGAGGGCGGGAGGGCCGAATGAGCAGTTCTTC CASSRRAGGPNEQFF
TRBJ2-7 - TRBD1 TRBV28 TGTGCCAGCAGTCCCCCGGGACAGCTGGCCTACGAGCAGTACTTC CASSPPGQLAYEQYF
TRBJ2-3 few TRBD2 TRBV28 TGTGCCAGCAGTTTCTGGGAGGCTAGCGGGACTTACACAGATACGCAGTATTTT CASSFWEASGTYTDTQYF
TRBJ2-6 once - TRBV29-1 TGCAGCGTTGAAGATCCCTCCCGCTTTTTAGCAGGGGCCAACATCCTGACTTTC CSVEDPSRFLAGANILTF
TRBJ2-3 - - TRBV3-1 TGTGCCAGCAGCCTTAGGGCAGGGAAAAGCACAGATACGCAGTATTTT CASSLRAGKSTDTQYF
TRBJ1-2 few - TRBV20-1 TGCAGTGCACCAAAGGCCAGAGTCTATGGCTACACCTTC CSAPKARVYGYTF
TRBJ2-7 few TRBD2 TRBV5-1 TGCGCCAGCAGCTTGGGGCTAGCGGTAGTCTACGAGCAGTACTTC CASSLGLAVVYEQYF
TRBJ2-1 - TRBD2 TRBV12-3/TRBV12-4 TGTGCTACCAGCAGCCAGCGGGGGGGCAATGAGCAGTTCTTC CATSSQRGGNEQFF
TRBJ2-1 few - TRBV6-1 TGTGCCAGCAGTGAAATACAAGGCCGGGGGACTAATGAGCAGTTCTTC CASSEIQGRGTNEQFF
TRBJ2-3 few - TRBV4-3 TGCGCCAGCAGCCAAGAACCGGGACGATCCCCGTATTTT CASSQEPGRSPYF
TRBJ2-5 - TRBD1 TRBV7-2 TGTGCCAGCAGCTTGGACAGGGCTGCAGAGACCCAGTACTTC CASSLDRAAETQYF